This paragraph covers one T cell receptor beta chain sequence. Antigen specificity is unknown. By 5'RACE template switching, TCR cDNA was produced, with a universal primer site and UMIs added in the process. TCRdb re-called the 5' RACE reads with MiXCR, one entry per CDR3 protein. In the table there are hundreds of thousands of distinct CDR3 sequences, under 7.5% of which are singletons. These data are taken from a study of T cells after yellow fever vaccination. Study-level findings and limits: Contaminating bulk clonotypes could be abundant in FACS-sorted repertoires. Of the clonotypes, a small share occurred in both CD4 and CD8 compartments. The secondary response was weaker, and its peak arrived faster, on day 5 versus 15.

The CDR3 is 17 amino acids. V gave up 1 base and J gave up 0 bases, with 13 bases separating them. Germline CDR1 is KGHDR and CDR2 is SFDVKD. This TCR was sampled from a young man who received the YFV17D yellow fever vaccine. The sequencing here drew on PBMCs, taken 5 days after the yellow fever booster vaccination. This chain connects TRBV24-1 to TRBJ2-3; no clear D gene. The CDR3 DNA is TGTGCCACCAGTGATTTCGTCAGGTCCCAAAGCACAGATACGCAGTATTTT. It is translated as CATSDFVRSQSTDTQYF.